This is a list of T cell receptor beta chains from one sample in a study of breast tumors, draining lymph nodes, adjacent tissues. TCRdb re-called the multiplex PCR reads with MiXCR, one entry per CDR3 protein. The data hold roughly 70,000 distinct CDR3 sequences, with approximately 40% observed a single time. The sample comprised breast tumor tissue. All receptors derive from a female donor with breast cancer. Some clones in this sample may be carry-over from other donors' samples. Both conserved end residues are part of each CDR3. Fields, in order: D gene, J gene, V gene, clone size, CDR3 DNA, CDR3 protein. D genes are given only for firm matches. Not all rows give a size; the values are once, few, many and, for expanded clones, a class.

>TRBD1|TRBJ2-7|TRBV6-5|many
TGTGCCAGCAGTTACGGTGACAGGGGGCTGAGCGAGCAGTACTTC
CASSYGDRGLSEQYF
>-|TRBJ1-4|TRBV24-1|many
TGTGCCACCGCTGCTGGGAAACGGGTGGATGAAAAACTGTTTTTT
CATAAGKRVDEKLFF
>-|TRBJ2-7|TRBV6-1|few
TGTGCCAGCAGCCCGAGGGGGGGCCCCTACGAGCAGTACTTC
CASSPRGGPYEQYF
>-|TRBJ1-6|TRBV28|-
TGTGCCAGCAGTCAGGCCGGCGGTTCACCCCTCCACTTT
CASSQAGGSPLHF
>-|TRBJ2-1|TRBV15|many
TGTGCCACCAGCAGAGATCTCTTCGGAAGCAGCGAAGAGCAGTTCTTC
CATSRDLFGSSEEQFF
>-|TRBJ2-1|TRBV7-2|many
TGTGCCAGCAGCTTAGAGGGGAGTCTGGCCTACAATGAGCAGTTCTTC
CASSLEGSLAYNEQFF
>-|TRBJ1-5|TRBV24-1|-
TGTGCCACCAGTGATGGGGATCAGGCGGGAGGGCCCCAGCATTTT
CATSDGDQAGGPQHF
>TRBD1|TRBJ2-1|TRBV20-1|once
TGCAGTGCTGACCGGGACAGTGGGTACAATGAGCAGTTCTTC
CSADRDSGYNEQFF
>TRBD1|TRBJ1-1|TRBV2|many
TGTGCCAGCCGGGACAGGGCGGTCGGCACTGAAGCTTTCTTT
CASRDRAVGTEAFF
>TRBD1|TRBJ1-5|TRBV19|many
TGTGCCAGTAGAGGGGGAGAGAGAGACAGGGGCTATTATAGCAATCAGCCCCAGCATTTT
CASRGGERDRGYYSNQPQHF
>TRBD1|TRBJ1-1|TRBV12-3/TRBV12-4|many
TGTGCCAGCAGTTACACAGGGGCGGGAACTGAAGCTTTCTTT
CASSYTGAGTEAFF
>-|TRBJ2-1|TRBV3-1|-
TGTGCCAGCAGCGAAGACGCGCGTTCGTCTGAGCAGTTCTTC
CASSEDARSSEQFF
>TRBD2|TRBJ2-1|TRBV9|many
TGTGCCAGCAGCGTAGAGATGGGACGGGGGGACCTCTACAATGAGCAGTTCTTC
CASSVEMGRGDLYNEQFF
>-|TRBJ2-3|TRBV6-2/TRBV6-3|once
TGTGCCAGCAGACGGGACGATGGGGGCCCGAGCACAGATACGCAGTATTTT
CASRRDDGGPSTDTQYF
>-|TRBJ1-3|TRBV7-9|-
TGTGCCAGCAGCTTAGTCGGCGGTAACACCATATATTTT
CASSLVGGNTIYF
>-|TRBJ2-3|TRBV6-4|few
TGTGCCAGCAGTGATGGCGGGGGCGATACGCAGTATTTT
CASSDGGGDTQYF
>-|TRBJ2-6|TRBV6-5|-
TGTGCCAGCAGTCACGGCGTCTCTGGGGCCAACGTCCTGACTTTC
CASSHGVSGANVLTF
>TRBD1|TRBJ2-7|TRBV10-3|many
TGTGCCATTTCGACAGGGGCCGAGCAGTACTTC
CAISTGAEQYF
>-|TRBJ2-5|TRBV7-6|large
TGTGCCAGCAGCTTGGGAGTGGAGACCCAGTACTTC
CASSLGVETQYF
>TRBD1|TRBJ1-1|TRBV6-1|few
TGTGCCAGCAGTCGACAGGGTGACACTGAAGCTTTCTTT
CASSRQGDTEAFF
>-|TRBJ2-2|TRBV19|many
TGTGCCAGTAGTCTCTCCGGTCTCACCGGGGAGCCGTTTTTT
CASSLSGLTGEPFF
>TRBD1|TRBJ1-1|TRBV5-1|many
TGCGCCAGCAGCTCGGGACAGGGGGCAATGAACACTGAAGCTTTCTTT
CASSSGQGAMNTEAFF
>-|TRBJ1-4|TRBV12-3/TRBV12-4|-
TGTGCCAGCCGCGGGGGGGCGGTAAATGAAAAACTGTTTTTT
CASRGGAVNEKLFF
>TRBD1|TRBJ2-5|TRBV28|many
TGTGCCAGCAGCCCGGGGACAGGGGCACTTATATCCCAGTACTTC
CASSPGTGALISQYF
>-|TRBJ1-2|TRBV14|many
TGTGCCAGCAGCCGGAGGGGGTCCCACTATGGCTACACCTTC
CASSRRGSHYGYTF
>-|TRBJ2-3|TRBV29-1|many
TGCAGCGTTGGGACTGTCACAGATACGCAGTATTTT
CSVGTVTDTQYF
>-|TRBJ2-7|TRBV29-1|many
TGCAGCGTTCTCACGATACCCTACGAGCAGTACTTC
CSVLTIPYEQYF
>-|TRBJ2-1|TRBV11-2|-
TGTGCCAGCAGCTTGGACGGAGGATACAATGAGCAGTTCTTC
CASSLDGGYNEQFF
>-|TRBJ1-5|TRBV19|many
TGTGCCAGTAGTATGGAGGTATTCGGTCAGCCCCAGCATTTT
CASSMEVFGQPQHF
>-|TRBJ2-1|TRBV11-3|-
TGTGCCAGCAGCGGGGGGAGGGGGGGCTCCTATAATGAGCAGTTCTTC
CASSGGRGGSYNEQFF
>-|TRBJ2-1|TRBV29-1|-
TGCGGCGTTGAAGAGAGCTCCTACAATGAGCAGTTCTTC
CGVEESSYNEQFF
>-|TRBJ1-2|TRBV6-1|-
TGTGCCAGCAGTGAAGAGAAGTACTATGGCTACACCTTC
CASSEEKYYGYTF
>-|TRBJ2-1|TRBV7-3|once
TGTGCTAGCAGCTTAACGGGTCGGACAGTCTGCAATGAGCAGTTCTTC
CASSLTGRTVCNEQFF
>TRBD2|TRBJ2-1|TRBV27|few
TGTGCCAGCAGTCGACGGGGAGGGACGGAGCAGTTCTTC
CASSRRGGTEQFF
>TRBD1|TRBJ2-6|TRBV6-1|many
TGTGCCAGCAGTACCCGGGACAGGGGGTTGTATGGGGCCAACGTCCTGACTTTC
CASSTRDRGLYGANVLTF
>-|TRBJ2-3|TRBV5-1|many
TGCGCCAGCAACGTGGGACTTTCAGATACGCAGTATTTT
CASNVGLSDTQYF
>-|TRBJ2-7|TRBV7-9|-
TGTGCCAGCAGCCCAGGGATAGGGACCTACGGGCAGTACTTC
CASSPGIGTYGQYF
>-|TRBJ1-2|TRBV5-6|-
TGTGCCAGCAGCCCCGACCCTGAGTCCGACGAGCAGTATGGCTACACCTTC
CASSPDPESDEQYGYTF
>TRBD2|TRBJ2-1|TRBV6-5|-
TGTGCCAGCAGTTACTCGAAACCCCCGGGGACTAGCGGGTTCCTCTCCTACAATGAGCAGTTCTTC
CASSYSKPPGTSGFLSYNEQFF
>TRBD2|TRBJ2-3|TRBV5-4|once
TGTGCCAGCAGCCCTAGCGGGGGGAACACAGATACGCAGTATTTT
CASSPSGGNTDTQYF
>-|TRBJ2-7|TRBV4-2|many
TGTGCCAGCAGCCAAGATTCAAGCGCAGGGACTGTTTCCTACGAGCAGTACTTC
CASSQDSSAGTVSYEQYF
>-|TRBJ1-4|TRBV5-6|many
TGTGCCAGCAGCTCCAGGCTAAAAAATGAAAAACTGTTTTTT
CASSSRLKNEKLFF
>TRBD2|TRBJ2-1|TRBV19|-
TGTGCCAGTAGTATAGGAGGACTAGCCCTGTATGGGGAGCAGTTCTTC
CASSIGGLALYGEQFF
>TRBD1|TRBJ1-5|TRBV18|many
TGTGCCAGCTCACCCAACATTACAGGGGGCTATCAGCCCCAGCATTTT
CASSPNITGGYQPQHF
>TRBD2|TRBJ2-7|TRBV7-3|many
TGTGCCAGCAGCGCGTTACTAGCGGGAGTTGGTGAGCAGTACTTC
CASSALLAGVGEQYF
>TRBD2|TRBJ2-7|TRBV6-1|-
TGTGCCAGCAGTCAAGCGGGAGTAGCGGGACGACGGGAGCAGTACTTC
CASSQAGVAGRREQYF
>-|TRBJ1-4|TRBV5-1|-
TGCGCCAGCAGCGAGGACGGAACTCGTAATGAAAAACTGTTTTTT
CASSEDGTRNEKLFF
>-|TRBJ1-3|TRBV12-3/TRBV12-4|many
TGTGCCAGCAGTTTAGGCAGCTCTGGAAACACCATATATTTT
CASSLGSSGNTIYF
>-|TRBJ1-2|TRBV2|-
TGTGCCAGCACCCTAGGCGTCTATGGCTACACCTTC
CASTLGVYGYTF
>TRBD1|TRBJ1-2|TRBV25-1|many
TGTGCCAGCAGGGGGACAGGGGTCACCAAGGGCTACACCTTC
CASRGTGVTKGYTF
>TRBD2|TRBJ2-5|TRBV7-6|-
TGTGCCAGCAGCTTATGGCTAGCGGGGGGGGAGACCCAGTACTTC
CASSLWLAGGETQYF
>TRBD1|TRBJ1-4|TRBV7-9|medium-sized
TGTGCCAGCAGCATCCGACAGGGATCGCATGAAAAACTGTTTTTT
CASSIRQGSHEKLFF
>TRBD2|TRBJ2-7|TRBV3-1|many
TGTGCCAGCGGGTCAAGACTAGCGACCACCTACGAGCAGTACTTC
CASGSRLATTYEQYF
>-|TRBJ2-1|TRBV6-4|many
TGTGCCAGCAGTGACGAAGGAGGGAAGTCCTACAATGAGCAGTTCTTC
CASSDEGGKSYNEQFF